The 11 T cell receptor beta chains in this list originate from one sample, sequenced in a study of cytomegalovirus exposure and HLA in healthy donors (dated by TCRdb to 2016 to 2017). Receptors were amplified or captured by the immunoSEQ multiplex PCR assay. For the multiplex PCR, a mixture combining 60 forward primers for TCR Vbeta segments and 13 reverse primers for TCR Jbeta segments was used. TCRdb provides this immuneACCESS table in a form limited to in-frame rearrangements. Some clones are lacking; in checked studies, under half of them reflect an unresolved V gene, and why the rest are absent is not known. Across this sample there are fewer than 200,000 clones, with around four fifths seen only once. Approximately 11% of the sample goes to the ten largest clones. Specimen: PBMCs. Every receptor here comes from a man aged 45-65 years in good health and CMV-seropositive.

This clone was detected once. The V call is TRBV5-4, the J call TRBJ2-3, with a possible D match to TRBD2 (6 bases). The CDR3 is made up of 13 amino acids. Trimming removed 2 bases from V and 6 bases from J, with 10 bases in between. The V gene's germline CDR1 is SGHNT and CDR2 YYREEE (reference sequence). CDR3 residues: CASSLAGADTQYF. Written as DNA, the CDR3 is TGTGCCAGCAGCTTAGCGGGCGCGGATACGCAGTATTTT.

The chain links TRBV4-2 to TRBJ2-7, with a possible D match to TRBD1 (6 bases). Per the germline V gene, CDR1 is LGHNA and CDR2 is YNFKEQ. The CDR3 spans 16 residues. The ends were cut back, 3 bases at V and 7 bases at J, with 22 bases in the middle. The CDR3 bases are TGTGCCAGCAGCCACGTTGGGCTAACAGGGCCTGGAGAGCAGTACTTC. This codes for CASSHVGLTGPGEQYF.

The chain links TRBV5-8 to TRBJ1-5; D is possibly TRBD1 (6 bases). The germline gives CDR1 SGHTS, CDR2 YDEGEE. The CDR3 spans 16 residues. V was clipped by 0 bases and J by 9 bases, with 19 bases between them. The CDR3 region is CASSLGGGGGKVPQHF. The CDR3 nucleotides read TGTGCCAGCAGCTTGGGGGGGGGCGGGGGCAAGGTGCCCCAGCATTTT.

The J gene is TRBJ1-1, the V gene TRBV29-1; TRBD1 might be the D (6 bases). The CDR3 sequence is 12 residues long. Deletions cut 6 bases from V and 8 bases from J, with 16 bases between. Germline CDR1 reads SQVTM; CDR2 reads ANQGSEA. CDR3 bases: TGCAGCGTGGTACAGGGCCCCGGAGAAGCTTTCTTT. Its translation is CSVVQGPGEAFF.

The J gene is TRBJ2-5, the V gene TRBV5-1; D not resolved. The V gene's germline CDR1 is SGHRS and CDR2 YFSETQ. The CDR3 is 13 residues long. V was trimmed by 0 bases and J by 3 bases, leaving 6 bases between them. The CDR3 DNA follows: TGCGCCAGCAGCTTGGGACTGAAAGAGACCCAGTACTTC. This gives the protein CASSLGLKETQYF.

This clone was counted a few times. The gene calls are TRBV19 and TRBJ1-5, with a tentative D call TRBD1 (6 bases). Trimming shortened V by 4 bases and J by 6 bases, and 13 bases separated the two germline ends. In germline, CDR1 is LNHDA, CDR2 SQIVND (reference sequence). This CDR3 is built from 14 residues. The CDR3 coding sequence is TGTGCCAGTAGTAGTTTCGGGGGGCTTCAGCCCCAGCATTTT. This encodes CASSSFGGLQPQHF.

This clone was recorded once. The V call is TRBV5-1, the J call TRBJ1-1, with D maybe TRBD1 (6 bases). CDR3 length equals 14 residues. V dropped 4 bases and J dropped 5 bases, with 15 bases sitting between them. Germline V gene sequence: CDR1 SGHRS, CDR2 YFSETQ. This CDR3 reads CASSTGTSGTEAFF. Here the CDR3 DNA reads TGCGCCAGCAGCACAGGGACATCCGGGACTGAAGCTTTCTTT.

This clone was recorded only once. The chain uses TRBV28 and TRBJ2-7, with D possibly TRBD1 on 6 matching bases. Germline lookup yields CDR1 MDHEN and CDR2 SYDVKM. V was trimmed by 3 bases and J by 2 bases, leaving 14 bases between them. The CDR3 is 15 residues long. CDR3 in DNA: TGTGCCAGCAGTTTTTTACAGGGCGACACCTACGAGCAGTACTTC. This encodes CASSFLQGDTYEQYF.

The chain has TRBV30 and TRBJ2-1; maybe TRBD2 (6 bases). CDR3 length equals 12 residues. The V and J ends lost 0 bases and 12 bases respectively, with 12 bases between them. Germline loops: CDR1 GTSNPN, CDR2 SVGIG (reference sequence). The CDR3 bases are TGTGCCTGGAGTGTACCGGCGGGATGGCAGTTCTTC. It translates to CAWSVPAGWQFF.

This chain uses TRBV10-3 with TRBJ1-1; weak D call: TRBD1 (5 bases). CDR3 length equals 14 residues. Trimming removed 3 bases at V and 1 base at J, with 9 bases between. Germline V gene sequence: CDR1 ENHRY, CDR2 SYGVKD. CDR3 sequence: CAISDVTANTEAFF. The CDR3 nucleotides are TGTGCCATCAGTGACGTGACAGCGAACACTGAAGCTTTCTTT.

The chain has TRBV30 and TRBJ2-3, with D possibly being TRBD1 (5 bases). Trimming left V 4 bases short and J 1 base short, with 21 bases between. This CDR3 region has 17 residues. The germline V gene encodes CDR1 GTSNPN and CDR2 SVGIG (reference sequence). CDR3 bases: TGTGCCTGGACTGCCGCTAGACAGACGATGGGCACAGATACGCAGTATTTT. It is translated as CAWTAARQTMGTDTQYF. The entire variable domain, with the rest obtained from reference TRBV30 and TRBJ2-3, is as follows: SQTIHQWPATLVQPVGSPLSLECTVEGTSNPNLYWYRQAAGRGLQLLFYSVGIGQISSEVPQNLSASRPQDRQFILSSKKLLLSDSGFYLCAWTAARQTMGTDTQYFGPGTRLTVL.